Below are 21 T cell receptor beta chains sequenced from a single sample in a study of blood T cell repertoires in COVID-19. Profiled with immunoSEQ multiplex PCR; TCRdb holds only in-frame clones, not every one. The sample comprises approximately 88,000 clones, more than 65% of which are singletons, and over 5.5% rests with the top ten. The sequencing input was peripheral blood. All receptors come from a man in his 70s with COVID-19, enrolled during active disease.

The chain has TRBV7-8 and TRBJ2-5; TRBD1 matches at 8 bases. Unmatched junction bases numbered 1, after V lost 3 bases and J lost 4 bases. Germline V CDR1 and CDR2: SGHVS, FQNEAQ. The CDR3 is 13 amino acids. The CDR3 DNA follows: TGTGCCAGCAGCTTTACAGGGGGAGAGACCCAGTACTTC. Amino acids: CASSFTGGETQYF.

This clone was seen a few times. The rearrangement joins TRBV2 to TRBJ2-3, with 12 positions matching TRBD2. The CDR3 has 14 amino acids. Trimming at V came to 9 bases and at J to 2 bases, leaving 3 bases not matched to a gene. CDR1 and CDR2 from the germline V gene are SNHLY and FYNNEI. The CDR3 nucleotides are TGTGCCAGAACTAGCGGGGGGCTCACAGATACGCAGTATTTT. It yields the protein CARTSGGLTDTQYF.

The chain joins TRBV7-2 to TRBJ1-1, with D possibly matching TRBD1 (5 bases). Germline CDR1 SGHTA, CDR2 FQGNSA. The CDR3 sequence is 15 residues long. V lost 1 base, J lost 3 bases, and 12 bases lay in between. In DNA form, the CDR3 reads TGTGCCAGCAGCTTAGAAAGGGGATTTTACACTGAAGCTTTCTTT. Translated: CASSLERGFYTEAFF. Complete variable domain (other parts from reference TRBV7-2 and TRBJ1-1): GAGVSQSPSNKVTEKGKDVELRCDPISGHTALYWYRQSLGQGLEFLIYFQGNSAPDKSGLPSDRFSAERTGGSVSTLTIQRTQQEDSAVYLCASSLERGFYTEAFFGQGTRLTVV.

This clone was detected only once. The chain is built from TRBV11-2 and TRBJ2-2; 10 bases align to TRBD1. The length of the CDR3 is 16 residues. Germline V CDR1 and CDR2: SGHAT, FQNNGV. Losses at the gene ends were 7 bases for V and 7 bases for J; bases not matched to a gene: 12. The CDR3 region has the DNA TGTGCCAGCACCGTGGGACAGGGGAAGACATTCGGGGAGCTGTTTTTT. Its translation is CASTVGQGKTFGELFF. Full variable domain (missing parts from reference TRBV11-2 and TRBJ2-2): EAGVAQSPRYKIIEKRQSVAFWCNPISGHATLYWYQQILGQGPKLLIQFQNNGVVDDSQLPKDRFSAERLKGVDSTLKIQPAKLEDSAVYLCASTVGQGKTFGELFFGEGSRLTVL.

This clone was recorded once. The chain carries TRBV5-6 and TRBJ2-4, with a possible D match to TRBD2 (5 bases). The germline V gene encodes CDR1 SGHDT and CDR2 YYEEEE. V dropped 4 bases and J dropped 10 bases, with 9 bases sitting between them. The CDR3 runs to 11 residues. The CDR3 DNA sequence: TGTGCCAGCAGCCGTCGAGGGATTCAGTACTTC. It translates to CASSRRGIQYF.

This clone appeared once. The V call is TRBV6-6, the J call TRBJ1-2; maybe TRBD1 (6 bases). Trimming pared 2 bases from V and 2 bases from J, leaving 9 bases between. Germline CDR1 and CDR2: MNHNY and SVGAGI (reference sequence). This CDR3 has 14 residues. The CDR3 region is CASSYLTGNYGYTF. The CDR3 DNA sequence: TGTGCCAGCAGTTACCTGACAGGAAACTATGGCTACACCTTC.

The CDR3 here is CASSFLRGSEKLFF. The CDR3 DNA reads as TGTGCCAGCAGTTTCCTGAGAGGAAGTGAAAAACTGTTTTTT. The genes are TRBV6-5 and TRBJ1-4, with no clear D. The CDR3 extends over 14 amino acids. The germline V gene encodes CDR1 MNHEY and CDR2 SVGAGI. The ends were cut back, 4 bases at V and 7 bases at J, with 13 bases in the middle.

Only one count was recorded for this clone. The chain has TRBV13 and TRBJ1-1; 10 nucleotides line up with TRBD1. The V and J ends lost 5 bases and 5 bases, in that order; junction bases with no gene match: 8. The length of the CDR3 is 15 residues. CDR1 PRHDT and CDR2 FYEKMQ come from the germline V gene (reference sequence). Here the CDR3 DNA reads TGTGCCAGCAGCCAGGGACAGGGGTTTGTGACTGAAGCTTTCTTT. Translating it yields CASSQGQGFVTEAFF.

This clone was counted only a few times. The chain couples TRBV6-5 to TRBJ1-4; D possibly corresponds to TRBD1 (6 bases). Germline CDR1 is MNHEY and CDR2 is SVGAGI. With 6 bases removed from V and 4 bases from J, the gap between germline ends came to 15 bases. The CDR3 length is 15 residues. CDR3 in DNA: TGTGCCAGCAGCTACGGTGGACAGTATAATGAAAAACTGTTTTTT. Translation: CASSYGGQYNEKLFF.

The rearrangement links TRBV7-9 to TRBJ2-1, with TRBD2 matching over 8 bases. Trimming cost V 4 bases and J 8 bases; bases outside gene matches: 13. Germline-derived CDR1 and CDR2 are SEHNR and FQNEAQ (reference sequence). The CDR3 has 16 amino acids. The CDR3 DNA follows: TGTGCCAGCAGCTATCGGCGGGGGGCCACTGGCGATGAGCAGTTCTTC. Its translation: CASSYRRGATGDEQFF. Full variable domain (rest looked up from reference TRBV7-9 and TRBJ2-1): DTGVSQNPRHKITKRGQNVTFRCDPISEHNRLYWYRQTLGQGPEFLTYFQNEAQLEKSRLLSDRFSAERPKGSFSTLEIQRTEQGDSAMYLCASSYRRGATGDEQFFGPGTRLTVL.

The CDR3 reads CASSLSTGGNSPLHF. The CDR3 DNA sequence: TGTGCCAGCAGCTTAAGCACAGGGGGTAATTCACCCCTCCACTTT. The V call is TRBV11-2, the J call TRBJ1-6, with 8 bases that match TRBD1. The CDR3 has 15 amino acids. Per the germline V gene, CDR1 is SGHAT and CDR2 is FQNNGV. With V trimmed by 2 bases and J by 6 bases, 3 bases remained unmatched.

The chain employs TRBV7-3 and TRBJ1-1, with D possibly being TRBD1 (6 bases). Germline loops: CDR1 SGHTA, CDR2 FQGTGA. There are 17 residues in the CDR3. The germline V and J ends were trimmed by 5 bases and 1 base, with 20 bases remaining between them. The CDR3 DNA is TGTGCCAGCAGCCCCATTTATCGGGCAGGGGAGAACACTGAAGCTTTCTTT. This encodes CASSPIYRAGENTEAFF.

CDR3 coding DNA: TGTGCCAGCAGTTTAAACAGGGAGAGTACCCAGTACTTC. Amino acids: CASSLNRESTQYF. This chain links TRBV27 with TRBJ2-5, with a possible D match to TRBD1 (6 bases). The V end lost 2 bases, the J end lost 8 bases, and 12 bases lay between the germline ends. This CDR3 contains 13 residues. The germline V gene encodes CDR1 MNHEY and CDR2 SMNVEV (reference sequence).

The V and J genes are TRBV28 and TRBJ2-3; 10 bases are shared with TRBD1. CDR3 size: 13 residues. Trimming cost V 5 bases and J 6 bases; bases outside gene matches: 2. Germline V gives CDR1 MDHEN, CDR2 SYDVKM. CDR3 coding DNA: TGTGCCAGCAGTGACAGGGGGCTGGATACGCAGTATTTT. Its translation: CASSDRGLDTQYF.

Only a few counts were recorded for this clone. This chain links TRBV27 with TRBJ1-2; maybe TRBD1 (6 bases). CDR3 length equals 14 residues. Germline CDR1 reads MNHEY; CDR2 reads SMNVEV (reference sequence). V lost 6 bases, J lost 3 bases, and 14 bases lay in between. The CDR3 loop reads CASRRGGSDYGYTF. CDR3 nucleotides: TGTGCCAGCAGGAGAGGGGGATCGGACTATGGCTACACCTTC.

The chain employs TRBV24-1 and TRBJ2-1; TRBD2 matches 14 bases. Germline CDR1 and CDR2: KGHDR and SFDVKD. There are 17 residues in the CDR3. Losses at the gene ends were 4 bases for V and 6 bases for J; bases not matched to a gene: 7. The CDR3 DNA follows: TGTGCCACCAGTGACCCCGGGACTAGCGGGAGATCCAATGAGCAGTTCTTC. Amino acids: CATSDPGTSGRSNEQFF.

CDR3 sequence reads: CASSLPQGGGTYEQYF. CDR3 nucleotide sequence: TGTGCCAGCAGCTTGCCCCAGGGAGGGGGGACCTACGAGCAGTACTTC. The chain combines TRBV5-4 with TRBJ2-7; possibly TRBD2 for D (7 bases). V was trimmed by 1 base and J by 2 bases, leaving 16 bases between them. The germline V gene encodes CDR1 SGHNT and CDR2 YYREEE (reference sequence). The CDR3 totals 16 residues.

In its sample, this clone was seen once. The genes are TRBV15 and TRBJ1-5; D is undetermined. V was trimmed by 0 bases and J by 4 bases, leaving 19 bases between them. Germline CDR1 is LNHNV and CDR2 is YYDKDF (reference sequence). The CDR3 loop spans 18 amino acids. This chain's CDR3 is CATSRDFQAGVNNQPQHF. CDR3 sequence (DNA): TGTGCCACCAGCAGAGATTTTCAAGCAGGCGTTAATAATCAGCCCCAGCATTTT.

This rearrangement joins TRBV2 to TRBJ2-7; the D is unclear. The V end was cut by 2 bases, the J end by 1 base, with 12 bases between. The CDR3 covers 15 residues. Germline-derived CDR1 and CDR2 are SNHLY and FYNNEI. In DNA form, the CDR3 reads TGTGCCAGCAGTGAACGGGTTTCCTTTTCCTACGAGCAGTACTTC. Encoded protein: CASSERVSFSYEQYF.

The chain links TRBV6-2 or TRBV6-3 to TRBJ1-5, with 10 bases fitting TRBD1. Germline V lookup: CDR1 MNHEY, CDR2 SVGEGT. After removal of 5 bases from V and 6 bases from J, the junction contained 13 bases not matched to a gene. CDR3 length: 17 amino acids. CDR3 loop: CASSNPVRQGASQPQHF. The CDR3 DNA reads TGTGCCAGCAGTAACCCGGTTAGACAGGGGGCGAGTCAGCCCCAGCATTTT.

CDR3 bases: TGTGCCAGCAGCTTAGCTGGGAGCTATCAGCCCCAGCATTTT. Its protein product is CASSLAGSYQPQHF. V and J are TRBV7-2 and TRBJ1-5; D gene ambiguous. Germline CDR1 and CDR2: SGHTA and FQGNSA. This CDR3 spans 14 amino acids. Trimming took 0 bases from V and 5 from J, leaving 8 bases between them.